This is a list of T cell receptor beta chains from one sample in a study of blood T cell repertoires in COVID-19. Clones were read by immunoSEQ multiplex PCR, and TCRdb kept only the in-frame ones, dropping some. The sample lists about 240,000 clones; approximately 82% were seen once. The sequencing input was peripheral blood. The receptors here all came from a man aged 25 to 45 who had recovered from COVID-19. The CDR3 runs from the conserved cysteine through the conserved F or W. D genes are given only for firm matches. Only part of the rows carry a size: once, few, many, or a class if the clone is expanded.

V	J	D	size	CDR3	DNA
TRBV11-2	TRBJ2-1	NA	NA	CASSLVGVGLYNEQFF	TGTGCCAGCAGCTTAGTAGGGGTGGGGCTCTACAATGAGCAGTTCTTC
TRBV19	TRBJ1-2	TRBD1	NA	CASSDGQGEYGYTF	TGTGCCAGTAGTGACGGACAGGGGGAATATGGCTACACCTTC
TRBV7-9	TRBJ2-2	NA	NA	CASSTPGAGGGFGELFF	TGTGCCAGCAGCACCCCCGGCGCGGGCGGTGGGTTCGGGGAGCTGTTTTTT
TRBV28	TRBJ1-5	TRBD1	NA	CASKGGDRNYQPQHF	TGTGCCAGCAAAGGAGGGGACAGGAATTATCAGCCCCAGCATTTT
TRBV6-5	TRBJ1-5	NA	once	CASIGPRESNQPQHF	TGTGCCAGCATCGGACCGAGGGAGAGCAATCAGCCCCAGCATTTT
TRBV15	TRBJ1-6	NA	NA	CATSSDVGEAYNSPLHF	TGTGCCACCAGCAGTGATGTGGGGGAGGCCTATAATTCACCCCTCCACTTT
TRBV5-1	TRBJ2-5	NA	NA	CASSLEGGALETQYF	TGCGCCAGCAGCTTGGAAGGGGGGGCCTTGGAGACCCAGTACTTC
TRBV27	TRBJ1-1	NA	once	CASATGANTEAFF	TGTGCCAGCGCAACAGGAGCGAACACTGAAGCTTTCTTT
TRBV6-5	TRBJ2-5	TRBD1	NA	CASSYSFRGRSVTQYF	TGTGCCAGCAGTTACTCGTTCAGGGGGCGCTCGGTGACCCAGTACTTC
TRBV3-1/TRBV3-2	TRBJ2-6	NA	NA	CASSPSRSGGLGGANVLTF	TGTGCCAGCAGCCCAAGTAGGTCGGGGGGCCTTGGTGGGGCCAACGTCCTGACTTTC
TRBV4-1	TRBJ2-3	NA	NA	CASSKAAGALTDTQYF	TGCGCCAGCAGCAAAGCGGCGGGGGCTCTCACAGATACGCAGTATTTT
TRBV4-1	TRBJ2-4	TRBD2	once	CASSQVSGGAYIQYF	TGCGCCAGCAGCCAAGTTAGCGGGGGGGCATACATTCAGTACTTC
TRBV6-6	TRBJ1-5	NA	few	CASSYINSNQPQHF	TGTGCCAGCAGTTACATTAATAGCAATCAGCCCCAGCATTTT
TRBV27	TRBJ1-3	NA	NA	CASSPDWSSGNTIYF	TGTGCCAGCAGTCCCGACTGGAGCTCTGGAAACACCATATATTTT
TRBV5-5	TRBJ1-1	NA	once	CASSRKLGGGNTEAFF	TGTGCCAGCAGCCGCAAACTGGGGGGTGGGAACACTGAAGCTTTCTTT
TRBV10-3	TRBJ2-5	TRBD1	NA	CAIRDRGETQYF	TGTGCCATCCGGGACAGGGGTGAGACCCAGTACTTC
TRBV7-6	TRBJ1-1	NA	NA	CASSSPATGLEEAFF	TGTGCCAGCAGCTCGCCCGCTACAGGGCTGGAAGAAGCTTTCTTT
TRBV7-9	TRBJ1-5	TRBD1	NA	CASNTGTDNQPQHF	TGTGCCAGCAATACCGGGACAGACAATCAGCCCCAGCATTTT
TRBV29-1	TRBJ1-1	NA	NA	CSGIRVTFTEAFF	TGCAGCGGGATCAGGGTAACGTTCACTGAAGCTTTCTTT
TRBV27	TRBJ2-1	NA	NA	CASQAYNEQFF	TGTGCCAGCCAGGCGTACAATGAGCAGTTCTTC
TRBV5-1	TRBJ2-1	TRBD2	many	CASEAGGPYNEQFF	TGCGCCAGCGAAGCGGGGGGGCCTTACAATGAGCAGTTCTTC
TRBV7-9	TRBJ1-6	NA	few	CASSPGGPRPLHF	TGTGCCAGCAGCCCGGGGGGCCCACGACCCCTCCACTTT
TRBV7-9	TRBJ1-2	TRBD1	NA	CASSTNTGVGYTF	TGTGCCAGCAGCACTAATACAGGGGTTGGCTACACCTTC
TRBV2	TRBJ2-3	TRBD2	few	CASSQAGGRADTQYF	TGTGCCAGCAGTCAAGCGGGGGGGAGGGCAGATACGCAGTATTTT
TRBV7-2	TRBJ2-3	NA	NA	CASSLALRGGTDTQYF	TGTGCCAGCAGCTTAGCGCTGCGGGGCGGCACAGATACGCAGTATTTT
TRBV4-1	TRBJ2-3	NA	once	CASSQDSLAGDTQYF	TGCGCCAGCAGCCAAGATTCCCTAGCCGGAGATACGCAGTATTTT
TRBV27	TRBJ2-3	NA	NA	CASSFKGFPGDTQYF	TGTGCCAGCAGTTTTAAGGGGTTCCCAGGAGATACGCAGTATTTT
TRBV5-1	TRBJ2-2	TRBD1	NA	CASSLAQGSGELFF	TGCGCCAGCAGCTTGGCACAGGGGTCCGGGGAGCTGTTTTTT
TRBV6-5	TRBJ1-1	NA	NA	CASRPSGLGLSEAFF	TGTGCCAGCAGGCCATCGGGACTGGGTCTTTCTGAAGCTTTCTTT
TRBV6-5	TRBJ1-5	NA	NA	CASSLVRGNQPQHF	TGTGCCAGCAGTCTGGTGAGGGGCAATCAGCCCCAGCATTTT
TRBV2	TRBJ1-4	NA	NA	CASSEGQGFNEKLFF	TGTGCCAGCAGTGAAGGGCAGGGGTTTAATGAAAAACTGTTTTTT
TRBV14	TRBJ1-1	TRBD1	NA	CASSQAYRGLNTEAFF	TGTGCCAGCAGCCAAGCCTACAGGGGGCTGAACACTGAAGCTTTCTTT
TRBV4-1	TRBJ2-2	NA	NA	CASSGGMARQGSSGELFF	TGCGCCAGCAGTGGGGGGATGGCTCGACAGGGATCCTCCGGGGAGCTGTTTTTT
TRBV6-6	TRBJ1-1	NA	NA	CASRRRDTEAFF	TGTGCCAGCCGAAGGAGGGACACTGAAGCTTTCTTT
TRBV5-6	TRBJ2-5	NA	few	CASSSGTGSRETQYF	TGTGCCAGCAGCTCCGGAACAGGGTCTAGAGAGACCCAGTACTTC
TRBV3-1/TRBV3-2	TRBJ1-1	NA	NA	CASSQGQMNTEAFF	TGTGCCAGCAGCCAAGGACAAATGAACACTGAAGCTTTCTTT
TRBV7-9	TRBJ1-1	NA	NA	CASSPPTSGSEAFF	TGTGCCAGCAGCCCCCCAACGTCCGGGAGTGAAGCTTTCTTT
TRBV6-6	TRBJ2-4	NA	NA	CASHGGRAGIQYF	TGTGCCAGCCACGGAGGACGGGCGGGCATTCAGTACTTC
TRBV12-3/TRBV12-4	TRBJ1-2	NA	NA	CASNPQGTDGYTF	TGTGCCAGCAACCCACAGGGCACGGATGGCTACACCTTC
TRBV5-5	TRBJ2-2	NA	NA	CASSLGQNTGELFF	TGTGCCAGCAGCTTGGGGCAGAACACCGGGGAGCTGTTTTTT
TRBV4-2	TRBJ2-3	NA	NA	CASSPLRGGTDTQYF	TGTGCCAGCAGCCCCCTCAGGGGTGGGACAGATACGCAGTATTTT
TRBV18	TRBJ1-5	NA	NA	CASSEGSNQPQHF	TGTGCCAGCTCAGAGGGAAGCAATCAGCCCCAGCATTTT
TRBV3-1/TRBV3-2	TRBJ1-3	NA	NA	CASSQGTSGNTIYF	TGTGCCAGCAGCCAGGGAACTAGCGGAAACACCATATATTTT